The clone carrying this TCR beta chain occurred a few times. Its antigen is not identified. V shed 4 bases and J shed 4 bases, with 13 bases lying between them. Germline CDR1 is SGHTA and CDR2 is FQGNSA. The CDR3 is made up of 14 amino acids. The table came from immunoSEQ multiplex PCR; TCRdb's copy has only in-frame clones and leaves some out. Counted here are approximately 25,000 clones, around three quarters occurring once; the ten biggest clones make up roughly 10%. The sample originates from a study of vaccination effects on CD4 cells after COVID-19. Using viral peptide pools, the ViraFEST assay grew out antigen-specific CD4+ T cells prior to sequencing. Once cultured for about 9 days, the cells underwent separation to obtain CD4+ T cells. According to the study, vaccine recipients showed no prior SARS-CoV-2 infection and negative nucleocapsid antibodies. Both day 3 and day 7 saw half the medium replaced with IL-2 medium.

Points from the study as a whole: A shortage of convalescent patients and an absence of early post-infection timepoints characterized the study. There was marked clonal contraction among infection- and vaccine-induced clones late after vaccination.

Sequencing used CD4+ T cells from PBMCs cultured with SARS-CoV-2 spike peptides, obtained before COVID-19 vaccination. The receptor comes from a human donor who received a COVID-19 vaccine. The J gene is TRBJ1-2, the V gene TRBV7-2; D is unresolved. The CDR3 nucleotides are TGTGCCAGCAGCTCCACCCACCCTTTCTATGGCTACACCTTC. Its translation: CASSSTHPFYGYTF.